Described below is a single TCR beta chain sequence and its context. Germline lookup yields CDR1 SQVTM and CDR2 ANQGSEA. V lost 3 bases to trimming and J lost 7 bases; unmatched junction nucleotides: 6. CDR3 length equals 13 residues. Total RNA extracted from each sample amounted to at least 6 micrograms. These data originate in a study of blood T cells in healthy people across ages. For the second PCR, which ran for roughly 7 to 11 cycles, a sample-barcoded 5' primer and a J-beta primer mix were used. Per-sample output comprised a minimum of 3 million paired-end reads containing CDR3. TCRdb passed the 5' RACE reads through MiXCR, listing each CDR3 protein once. The table shows more than 650,000 distinct CDR3 sequences, with approximately 24% occurring only once. These same records also appear under a second study, on T cells of mothers and their children. That study adds: Over 5 children and their three healthy Caucasian mothers were the donors. Slightly higher, non-significant overlap characterized related mother-child pairs relative to unrelated pairs.

The source material was blood. The chain couples TRBV29-1 to TRBJ2-5; 9 bases match TRBD1. This clonotype originated in a boy aged 5-17 years in good health. CDR3 in amino acids: CSVEGTGFTTQYF. As DNA, the CDR3 is TGCAGCGTTGAGGGGACAGGGTTCACGACCCAGTACTTC.